These 25 T cell receptor beta chains were sequenced from one sample in a study of blood T cell repertoires in COVID-19. Generated by immunoSEQ multiplex PCR, the TCRdb table keeps only in-frame clones and is missing some. This sample carries about 76,000 clones, 70% to 80% of them seen once, and the ten largest clones take roughly 12%. Sequenced: peripheral blood. The receptor source for this set is a human donor in a cohort sampled during active COVID-19.

The V gene is TRBV5-5, the J gene TRBJ2-1; a possible D gene is TRBD2 (5 bases). The CDR3 consists of 13 residues. Trimming cost V 2 bases and J 10 bases, with 13 bases left between them. Per germline, CDR1 SGHKS and CDR2 YYEKEE (reference sequence). The CDR3 bases are TGTGCCAGCAGCTTATCCCTAGCCAAGGAGCAGTTCTTC. Protein product: CASSLSLAKEQFF.

In DNA, the CDR3 is TGTGCCAGCAGTGGGCTTTACTACGAGCAGTACTTC. Amino acid sequence: CASSGLYYEQYF. This chain links TRBV6-2 or TRBV6-3 with TRBJ2-7; no clear D. This CDR3 has 12 residues. The V and J ends lost 5 bases and 3 bases respectively, with 8 bases between them. CDR1 and CDR2 from the germline V gene are MNHEY and SVGEGT.

This clone was seen once. V and J are TRBV5-1 and TRBJ2-3; TRBD2 matches at 16 bases. The CDR3 has 16 residues. CDR1 SGHRS and CDR2 YFSETQ come from the germline V gene. The junction had 3 bases not matched to a gene; V was cut back by 3 bases and J by 5 bases. This CDR3 reads CASSSGLAGGQDTQYF. CDR3 coding DNA: TGCGCCAGCAGCTCGGGACTAGCGGGGGGGCAAGATACGCAGTATTTT. The full variable domain, with the rest looked up from reference TRBV5-1 and TRBJ2-3, is KAGVTQTPRYLIKTRGQQVTLSCSPISGHRSVSWYQQTPGQGLQFLFEYFSETQRNKGNFPGRFSGRQFSNSRSEMNVSTLELGDSALYLCASSSGLAGGQDTQYFGPGTRLTVL.

The chain's CDR3 is CASSLVGRAGNTIYF. CDR3 coding DNA: TGTGCCAGCAGCTTAGTCGGCAGGGCTGGAAACACCATATATTTT. The chain links TRBV7-6 to TRBJ1-3; TRBD1 is a possible D gene (5 bases). The CDR3 extends over 15 amino acids. Trimming left V 1 base short and J 2 bases short, with 9 bases between. Germline CDR1 is SGHVS and CDR2 is FNYEAQ.

This chain joins TRBV6-4 and TRBJ2-7; D might be TRBD1 (6 bases). The V and J ends lost 6 bases and 2 bases respectively, with 14 bases between them. The CDR3 length is 14 residues. Germline values: CDR1 MRHNA, CDR2 SNTAGT. The CDR3 is CASRHPWTAYEQYV. The CDR3 nucleotides read TGTGCCAGCAGGCACCCCTGGACAGCCTACGAGCAGTACGTC.

The chain has TRBV19 and TRBJ1-6, with D uncertain. This CDR3 comprises 17 residues. V lost 6 bases, J lost 6 bases, and 21 bases lay in between. From germline, CDR1 is LNHDA and CDR2 SQIVND (reference sequence). The CDR3: CASRQIRNAGTNSPLHF. For the CDR3, the DNA is TGTGCCAGTAGACAAATTAGGAATGCGGGCACTAATTCACCCCTCCACTTT.

The chain uses TRBV19 and TRBJ2-1, with 11 bases fitting TRBD2. CDR1 is LNHDA, CDR2 SQIVND, per germline (reference sequence). Unmatched junction bases numbered 7, after V lost 5 bases and J lost 4 bases. The CDR3 is 16 residues long. DNA for the CDR3: TGTGCCAGTAGTCTTACTAGCGGGAGATTGTACAATGAGCAGTTCTTC. Residues: CASSLTSGRLYNEQFF.

This chain links TRBV19 with TRBJ2-3; D is possibly TRBD2 (6 bases). The V gene lost 7 bases and the J gene lost 0 bases, with 17 bases spanning the gap. Per the germline V gene, CDR1 is LNHDA and CDR2 is SQIVND (reference sequence). The CDR3 runs to 16 residues. CDR3 coding DNA: TGTGCCAGTAATATGAGGGGAGGCCCTAGCACAGATACGCAGTATTTT. This translates into CASNMRGGPSTDTQYF.

In its sample, this clone was seen a few times. V is TRBV6-2 or TRBV6-3 and J is TRBJ1-2; TRBD1 matches at 7 bases. CDR3 size: 15 residues. Germline V gene lookup returns CDR1 MNHEY and CDR2 SVGEGT. J was trimmed by 4 bases and V by 5 bases; bases with no gene match: 10. The CDR3 region has the DNA TGTGCCAGCAGTCAGGACAGGCCCACCCTCTATGGCTACACCTTC. Translating it yields CASSQDRPTLYGYTF.

This clone was counted only a few times. This chain joins TRBV4-2 and TRBJ2-1; D is perhaps TRBD2 (6 bases). Trimming removed 0 bases at V and 4 bases at J, with 13 bases between. CDR3 length equals 16 residues. CDR1 is LGHNA and CDR2 is YNFKEQ in the germline V gene. CDR3 protein: CASSQESSGPYNEQFF. CDR3 in DNA: TGTGCCAGCAGCCAAGAATCCAGCGGGCCTTACAATGAGCAGTTCTTC.

The gene calls are TRBV6-6 and TRBJ1-4; 9 bases fit TRBD1. CDR3 length: 14 residues. J gave up 3 bases and V 11 bases, and 7 bases lay outside the gene matches. Germline CDR1 is MNHNY and CDR2 is SVGAGI (reference sequence). The DNA for the CDR3 is TGTGCCGGTGGTGGGACAGGGTCTAATGAAAAACTGTTTTTT. It translates to CAGGGTGSNEKLFF.

The chain recombines TRBV19 with TRBJ1-1; 8 bases are a match to TRBD1. Germline assignment: CDR1 LNHDA and CDR2 SQIVND (reference sequence). The CDR3 loop spans 15 amino acids. Trimming removed 3 bases from V and 8 bases from J; junction bases left unmatched: 11. The CDR3 nucleotides are TGTGCCAGTAGTATCCCACAGGGGGGCCGCTCCGAAGCTTTCTTT. Encoded protein: CASSIPQGGRSEAFF. The whole variable domain, filled in from reference TRBV19 and TRBJ1-1, reads DGGITQSPKYLFRKEGQNVTLSCEQNLNHDAMYWYRQDPGQGLRLIYYSQIVNDFQKGDIAEGYSVSREKKESFPLTVTSAQKNPTAFYLCASSIPQGGRSEAFFGQGTRLTVV.

The rearrangement joins TRBV18 to TRBJ2-7; D is perhaps TRBD2 (5 bases). Trimming shortened V by 0 bases and J by 4 bases, and 10 bases separated the two germline ends. This CDR3 comprises 14 residues. CDR1 KGHSH and CDR2 LQKENI come from the germline V gene. The CDR3 DNA sequence: TGTGCCAGCTCACCACCGAGTCCGGGGTACGAGCAGTACTTC. As protein: CASSPPSPGYEQYF.

The CDR3 is CASSLASGWTDTQYF. CDR3 nucleotide sequence: TGTGCCAGCAGCTTAGCTAGCGGATGGACAGATACGCAGTATTTT. The genes are TRBV7-9 and TRBJ2-3; TRBD2 might be the D (6 bases). CDR3 length: 15 amino acids. CDR1 SEHNR and CDR2 FQNEAQ come from the germline V gene (reference sequence). Trimming pared 0 bases from V and 3 bases from J, leaving 10 bases between.

This chain uses TRBV28 with TRBJ2-6; TRBD1 is a possible D gene (7 bases). CDR1 is MDHEN, CDR2 SYDVKM, per germline. V lost 4 bases and J lost 2, with 21 bases in between. The CDR3 spans 19 residues. CDR3 sequence reads: CASSYQGGARFTGANVLTF. The CDR3 region has the DNA TGTGCCAGCAGTTATCAGGGGGGCGCCCGTTTCACTGGGGCCAACGTCCTGACTTTC.

Relative to its sample, this clone is medium-sized. The chain recombines TRBV18 with TRBJ2-7, with D maybe TRBD1 (5 bases). Per germline, CDR1 KGHSH and CDR2 LQKENI. The CDR3 is 14 amino acids. Trimming stripped 4 bases from V and 6 bases from J, with 16 bases between. The CDR3 DNA follows: TGTGCCAGCTCACGAACGGACATCTCAGGCGAGCAGTACGTC. This sequence encodes CASSRTDISGEQYV.

J is TRBJ1-5 and V is TRBV5-8; 12 bases align to TRBD1. The CDR3 contains 16 residues. Germline V gene sequence: CDR1 SGHTS, CDR2 YDEGEE. The J segment lost 4 bases and the V segment lost 4 bases, leaving 6 bases of the junction unmatched. The CDR3 DNA follows: TGTGCCAGCAGCGCGGGACAGGGGGCATTTAATCAGCCCCAGCATTTT. Translation gives CASSAGQGAFNQPQHF. Complete variable domain (other parts from reference TRBV5-8 and TRBJ1-5): EAGVTQSPTHLIKTRGQQATLRCSPISGHTSVYWYQQALGLGLQFLLWYDEGEERNRGNFPPRFSGRQFPNYSSELNVNALELEDSALYLCASSAGQGAFNQPQHFGDGTRLSIL.

J is TRBJ1-4 and V is TRBV7-8, with D possibly TRBD1 on 5 matching bases. Trimming cost V 0 bases and J 4 bases, with 9 bases left between them. The CDR3 runs to 15 residues. The germline V gene encodes CDR1 SGHVS and CDR2 FQNEAQ. The CDR3 loop is CASSLARGYNEKLFF. The CDR3 bases are TGTGCCAGCAGCTTAGCTAGGGGTTATAATGAAAAACTGTTTTTT.

The J gene is TRBJ2-4, the V gene TRBV4-3; D perhaps matches TRBD1 (5 bases). Germline loops: CDR1 LGHNA, CDR2 YSLEER. Between the trimmed V and J ends, which lost 0 bases and 0 bases, there was a span of 15 bases. The CDR3 has 18 amino acids. The CDR3 here is CASSQEPFRVLAKNIQYF. The CDR3 nucleotides are TGCGCCAGCAGCCAAGAGCCCTTCAGGGTCTTAGCCAAAAACATTCAGTACTTC.

The rearrangement uses TRBV9 and TRBJ1-1; 10 nucleotides line up with TRBD1. Germline V gene lookup returns CDR1 SGDLS and CDR2 YYNGEE. The CDR3 loop spans 18 amino acids. The V gene end was trimmed by 3 bases and the J gene end by 1 base; junction bases not matched to a gene: 12. This CDR3 is CASSGRGTGVGRNTEAFF. The CDR3 nucleotides read TGTGCCAGCAGCGGGCGGGGGACAGGGGTCGGGAGGAACACTGAAGCTTTCTTT. Full variable domain (outside the CDR3, taken from reference TRBV9 and TRBJ1-1): DSGVTQTPKHLITATGQRVTLRCSPRSGDLSVYWYQQSLDQGLQFLIQYYNGEERAKGNILERFSAQQFPDLHSELNLSSLELGDSALYFCASSGRGTGVGRNTEAFFGQGTRLTVV.

Worth noting for this clone: At the DNA level, this CDR3 is encoded by other sequences in the same sample as well. The rearrangement uses TRBV11-2 and TRBJ2-3; D gene unclear. The ends were cut back, 6 bases at V and 3 bases at J, with 4 bases in the middle. The CDR3 is 11 amino acids. Germline loops: CDR1 SGHAT, CDR2 FQNNGV. The CDR3 DNA follows: TGTGCCAGCAGTCTTACAGATACGCAGTATTTT. Its protein is CASSLTDTQYF.

In this sample, this clone turned up once. V is TRBV20-1 and J is TRBJ1-5, with D tentatively TRBD1 (6 bases). There are 11 residues in the CDR3. V was trimmed by 5 bases and J by 9 bases, leaving 11 bases between them. The germline V gene has CDR1 DFQATT and CDR2 SNEGSKA (reference sequence). CDR3 loop: CSAGGRGPQHF. CDR3 nucleotides: TGCAGTGCTGGGGGCCGGGGGCCCCAGCATTTT.

The chain uses TRBV5-6 and TRBJ2-7; D remains ambiguous. Germline assignment: CDR1 SGHDT and CDR2 YYEEEE. The CDR3 contains 17 residues. Between the trimmed V and J ends, which lost 3 bases and 4 bases, there was a span of 23 bases. The CDR3 here is CASSSKVFVSDGYEQYV. The CDR3 coding sequence is TGTGCCAGCAGCTCGAAAGTTTTCGTGTCTGACGGGTACGAGCAGTACGTC.

V gene TRBV18 combines with J gene TRBJ1-1; TRBD1 agrees at 9 bases. J gave up 5 bases and V 3 bases, and 13 bases lay outside the gene matches. This CDR3 comprises 17 residues. The germline CDR1 and CDR2 sequences are KGHSH and LQKENI. This chain's CDR3 is CASSPSTAGQGGTEAFF. DNA for the CDR3: TGTGCCAGCTCACCTTCAACCGCGGGACAGGGCGGGACTGAAGCTTTCTTT.

A remark on this clone: The sample carries other DNA sequences with the same CDR3. V is TRBV5-1 and J is TRBJ1-2; D may be TRBD1 (6 bases). With 4 bases removed from V and 4 bases from J, the gap between germline ends came to 11 bases. The CDR3 loop spans 13 amino acids. Looked up from germline, CDR1 is SGHRS and CDR2 is YFSETQ. CDR3 nucleotides: TGCGCCAGCAGCCCCGGACAGACCTATGGCTACACCTTC. It is translated as CASSPGQTYGYTF.